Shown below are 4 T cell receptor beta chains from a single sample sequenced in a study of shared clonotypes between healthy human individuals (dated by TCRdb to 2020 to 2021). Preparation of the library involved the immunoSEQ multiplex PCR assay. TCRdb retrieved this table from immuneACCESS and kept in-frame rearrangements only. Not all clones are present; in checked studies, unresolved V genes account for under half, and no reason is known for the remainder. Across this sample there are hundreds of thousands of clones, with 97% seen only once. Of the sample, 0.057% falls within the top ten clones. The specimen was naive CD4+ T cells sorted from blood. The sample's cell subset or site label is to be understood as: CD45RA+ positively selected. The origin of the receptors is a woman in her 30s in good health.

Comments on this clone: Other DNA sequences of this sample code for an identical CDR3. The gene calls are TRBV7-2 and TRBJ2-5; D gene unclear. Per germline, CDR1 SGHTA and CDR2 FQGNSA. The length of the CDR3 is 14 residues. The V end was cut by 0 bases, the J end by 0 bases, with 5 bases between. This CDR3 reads CASSLAGYQETQYF. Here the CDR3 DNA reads TGTGCCAGCAGCTTAGCTGGCTACCAAGAGACCCAGTACTTC. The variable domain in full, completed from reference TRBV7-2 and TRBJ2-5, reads GAGVSQSPSNKVTEKGKDVELRCDPISGHTALYWYRQSLGQGLEFLIYFQGNSAPDKSGLPSDRFSAERTGGSVSTLTIQRTQQEDSAVYLCASSLAGYQETQYFGPGTRLLVL.

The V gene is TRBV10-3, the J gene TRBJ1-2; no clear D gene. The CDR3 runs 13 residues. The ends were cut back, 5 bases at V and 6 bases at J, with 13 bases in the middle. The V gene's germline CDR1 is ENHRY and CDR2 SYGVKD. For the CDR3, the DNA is TGTGCCATCAGTCATCAGGACCACGATGGCTACACCTTC. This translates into CAISHQDHDGYTF.

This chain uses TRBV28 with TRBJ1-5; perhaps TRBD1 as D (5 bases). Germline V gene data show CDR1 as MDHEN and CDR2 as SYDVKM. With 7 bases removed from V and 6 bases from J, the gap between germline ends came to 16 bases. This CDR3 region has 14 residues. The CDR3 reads CASIQGQGSQPQHF. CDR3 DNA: TGTGCCAGCATCCAGGGTCAGGGCAGTCAGCCCCAGCATTTT.

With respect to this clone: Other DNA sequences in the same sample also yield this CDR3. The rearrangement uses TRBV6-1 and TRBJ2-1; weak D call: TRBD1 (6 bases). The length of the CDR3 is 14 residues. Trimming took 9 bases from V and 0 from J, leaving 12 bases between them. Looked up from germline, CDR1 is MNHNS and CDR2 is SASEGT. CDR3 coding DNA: TGTGCCAGTCGGACAGTGAGCTCCTACAATGAGCAGTTCTTC. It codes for CASRTVSSYNEQFF.